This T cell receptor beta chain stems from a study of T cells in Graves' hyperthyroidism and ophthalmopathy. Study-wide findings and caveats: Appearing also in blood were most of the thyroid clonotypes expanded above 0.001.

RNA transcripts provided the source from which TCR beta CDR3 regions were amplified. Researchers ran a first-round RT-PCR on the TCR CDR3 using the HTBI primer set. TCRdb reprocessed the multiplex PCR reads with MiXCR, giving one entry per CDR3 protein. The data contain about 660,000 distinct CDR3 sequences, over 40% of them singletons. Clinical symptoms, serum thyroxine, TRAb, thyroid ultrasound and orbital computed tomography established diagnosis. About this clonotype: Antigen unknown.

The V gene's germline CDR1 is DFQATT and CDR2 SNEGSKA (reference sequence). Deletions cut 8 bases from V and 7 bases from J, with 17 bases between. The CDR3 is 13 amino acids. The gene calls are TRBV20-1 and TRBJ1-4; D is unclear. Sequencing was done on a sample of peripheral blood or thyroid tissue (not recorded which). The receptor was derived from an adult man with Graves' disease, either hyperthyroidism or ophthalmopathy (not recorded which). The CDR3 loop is CSLRGRWSEKLFF. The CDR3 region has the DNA TGCAGTTTAAGAGGGAGGTGGTCTGAAAAACTGTTTTTT.